One and the same sample provided the 30 T cell receptor beta chains below, sequenced in a study of shared clonotypes between healthy human individuals. Sequencing used immunoSEQ multiplex PCR; TCRdb keeps in-frame clones, though not all of them. This sample yields about 1 million clones, of which 60% to 80% are seen a single time; approximately 1.5% belongs to the top ten. Sample: memory CD4+ T cells sorted from blood. Sample subset: CD45RA-negative fraction. These receptors were collected from a man between 18 and 29 years old in good health.

This clone appeared a few times. The chain joins TRBV6-5 to TRBJ1-1; D ambiguous. This CDR3 is built from 12 residues. CDR1 is MNHEY and CDR2 is SVGAGI in the germline V gene. The V end lost 7 bases, the J end lost 7 bases, and 13 bases lay between the germline ends. The CDR3 DNA reads TGTGCCAGCACCGCGCGTAGTAGTGAAGCTTTCTTT. Translated, it gives CASTARSSEAFF.

V gene TRBV28 combines with J gene TRBJ1-3; 7 nucleotides align to TRBD1. Germline trimming cut 7 bases from V and 3 bases from J; bases unmatched to any gene: 6. Per the germline V gene, CDR1 is MDHEN and CDR2 is SYDVKM. The CDR3 is 14 amino acids. CDR3 sequence reads: CASTGPGGGNTIYF. CDR3 bases: TGTGCCAGCACTGGGCCAGGGGGTGGAAACACCATATATTTT.

This clone has only a few counts. This chain joins TRBV30 and TRBJ2-3, with no clear D. V shed 3 bases and J shed 0 bases, with 10 bases lying between them. The CDR3 is made up of 14 amino acids. Germline V CDR1 and CDR2: GTSNPN, SVGIG (reference sequence). The CDR3 sequence: CAWRLDSSTDTQYF. As DNA, the CDR3 is TGTGCCTGGAGATTGGATTCTAGCACAGATACGCAGTATTTT.

V usage is TRBV7-6 and J usage is TRBJ1-2; 8 nucleotides agree with TRBD1. The CDR3 contains 14 residues. Germline lookup yields CDR1 SGHVS and CDR2 FNYEAQ. J lost 5 bases, V lost 1 base, and 3 bases had no gene match. The CDR3 DNA is TGTGCCAGCAGCTTAGGGACAGGGAGTTATGGCTACACCTTC. It yields the protein CASSLGTGSYGYTF.

The chain has TRBV11-3 and TRBJ1-3, with D maybe TRBD1 (5 bases). This CDR3 region has 19 residues. The V gene's germline CDR1 is SGHNT and CDR2 YENEEA. V lost 3 bases, J lost 4 bases, and 25 bases lay in between. The CDR3: CASSFNGAAWKDPGNTIYF. DNA of the CDR3: TGTGCCAGCAGCTTTAACGGGGCGGCCTGGAAAGACCCCGGAAACACCATATATTTT.

This rearrangement joins TRBV18 to TRBJ1-1; TRBD1 matches at 10 bases. Germline V gives CDR1 KGHSH, CDR2 LQKENI. The CDR3 is 15 residues long. V shed 6 bases, J shed 0 bases, and the junction held 4 bases outside the gene matches. The CDR3 DNA follows: TGTGCCAGCTCCGGGACAGGGGTGGTGAACACTGAAGCTTTCTTT. It translates to CASSGTGVVNTEAFF.

Turning to this clone: A far larger clone is only one base removed, so a read error is likely. V is TRBV7-2 and J is TRBJ2-5; the D gene is possibly TRBD1 (8 bases). The CDR3 sequence is 16 residues long. V lost 5 bases and J lost 4, with 20 bases in between. In germline, CDR1 is SGHTA, CDR2 FQGNSA. The CDR3: CTSSMTPTGEGETQYF. CDR3 sequence (DNA): TGTACCAGCAGCATGACCCCGACAGGGGAGGGAGAGACCCAGTACTTC.

The chain carries TRBV10-3 and TRBJ1-3, with D unresolved. CDR3 length equals 13 residues. In germline, CDR1 is ENHRY, CDR2 SYGVKD. Between the trimmed V and J ends, which lost 8 bases and 4 bases, there was a span of 12 bases. As DNA, the CDR3 is TGTGCCATCGCGAGGGCGAGGGGAAACACCATATATTTT. Its protein product is CAIARARGNTIYF.

This clone occurred many times. CDR3 DNA: TGTGCCAGCAGCATAAGGGGACAGCTTGAAGCTTTCTTT. It encodes CASSIRGQLEAFF. The chain joins TRBV7-2 to TRBJ1-1; 7 bases match TRBD1. Germline CDR1 is SGHTA and CDR2 is FQGNSA. The CDR3 is 13 amino acids. V shed 5 bases and J 7 bases; nucleotides not matched to a gene: 7.

The CDR3 protein is CASSGTSGNSPLHF. The CDR3 nucleotides are TGTGCCAGCAGCGGGACATCGGGAAATTCACCCCTCCACTTT. The chain couples TRBV9 to TRBJ1-6; tentatively, D is TRBD1 (5 bases). Per germline, CDR1 SGDLS and CDR2 YYNGEE. This CDR3 region has 14 residues. V shed 3 bases and J shed 7 bases, with 11 bases lying between them.

This clone was seen just once. The V and J genes are TRBV2 and TRBJ2-1; 9 bases are a match to TRBD2. The germline V gene has CDR1 SNHLY and CDR2 FYNNEI. The V and J ends lost 1 base and 5 bases, in that order; junction bases with no gene match: 9. The CDR3 has 17 amino acids. The CDR3 reads CASSEEVSGRSDNEQFF. CDR3 nucleotide sequence: TGTGCCAGCAGTGAAGAGGTTAGCGGGAGATCAGACAATGAGCAGTTCTTC.

The chain recombines TRBV6-1 with TRBJ1-5; D unclear. The CDR3 spans 11 residues. The germline CDR1 and CDR2 sequences are MNHNS and SASEGT. The V gene lost 1 base and the J gene lost 13 bases, with 8 bases spanning the gap. The chain's CDR3 is CASSEGAAQHF. The CDR3 nucleotides are TGTGCCAGCAGTGAAGGGGCAGCGCAGCATTTT.

The chain combines TRBV7-2 with TRBJ1-1; no clear D. This CDR3 comprises 16 residues. Per germline, CDR1 SGHTA and CDR2 FQGNSA. The V end lost 3 bases, the J end lost 4 bases, and 18 bases lay between the germline ends. The CDR3 region is CASSFGGRRGGTEAFF. Written as DNA, the CDR3 is TGTGCCAGCAGCTTTGGAGGACGGCGGGGAGGCACTGAAGCTTTCTTT.

The table lists this clone with a few counts. This rearrangement joins TRBV30 to TRBJ1-6; D may be TRBD1 (6 bases). This CDR3 is built from 14 residues. Trimming removed 3 bases at V and 7 bases at J, with 13 bases between. Germline V gene sequence: CDR1 GTSNPN, CDR2 SVGIG (reference sequence). CDR3 bases: TGTGCCTGGAGAATAGGGCAGGGGAATTCACCCCTCCACTTT. Translated, it gives CAWRIGQGNSPLHF.

The chain carries TRBV5-6 and TRBJ1-6, with TRBD1 as a possible D gene (5 bases). This CDR3 region has 14 residues. V was shortened by 2 bases and J by 6 bases, with 9 bases between the two germline ends. The germline V gene encodes CDR1 SGHDT and CDR2 YYEEEE. The CDR3, as DNA: TGTGCCAGCAGCTTCCTAGGGACTAATTCACCCCTCCACTTT. It translates to CASSFLGTNSPLHF. Using reference TRBV5-6 and TRBJ1-6 for the parts outside the CDR3, the full variable domain is DAGVTQSPTHLIKTRGQQVTLRCSPKSGHDTVSWYQQALGQGPQFIFQYYEEEERQRGNFPDRFSGHQFPNYSSELNVNALLLGDSALYLCASSFLGTNSPLHFGNGTRLTVT.

The CDR3 sequence: CAWSVWGGIYEQYF. The CDR3 DNA follows: TGTGCCTGGAGTGTATGGGGGGGCATCTACGAGCAGTACTTC. The rearrangement joins TRBV30 to TRBJ2-7; a weak D match, TRBD2 (7 bases). The CDR3 is 14 residues long. From germline, CDR1 is GTSNPN and CDR2 SVGIG (reference sequence). Trimming pared 0 bases from V and 3 bases from J, leaving 12 bases between. Supplemented by reference TRBV30 and TRBJ2-7, the full variable domain reads SQTIHQWPATLVQPVGSPLSLECTVEGTSNPNLYWYRQAAGRGLQLLFYSVGIGQISSEVPQNLSASRPQDRQFILSSKKLLLSDSGFYLCAWSVWGGIYEQYFGPGTRLTVT.

The CDR3, as DNA: TGTGCCAGCAGCCGGACAGGGGGCGCGGGAACTGAAGCTTTCTTT. Translating gives CASSRTGGAGTEAFF. This chain connects TRBV9 to TRBJ1-1; 11 bases are shared with TRBD1. The CDR3 spans 15 residues. V shed 4 bases and J 5 bases; nucleotides not matched to a gene: 7. Germline V gene data show CDR1 as SGDLS and CDR2 as YYNGEE.

This chain joins TRBV5-1 and TRBJ1-1, with unresolved D. CDR1 and CDR2 from the germline V gene are SGHRS and YFSETQ. Trimming left V 1 base short and J 0 bases short, with 7 bases between. The CDR3 is 14 amino acids. The CDR3 bases are TGCGCCAGCAGCTTGAACCTCATGAACACTGAAGCTTTCTTT. It encodes CASSLNLMNTEAFF.

On this clone: Other DNA sequences in this specimen translate into the identical CDR3. The V and J genes are TRBV10-2 and TRBJ1-5; D not certain. V was pared by 2 bases and J by 2 bases, with 4 bases between. The CDR3 is made up of 13 amino acids. Germline V gene lookup returns CDR1 WSHSY and CDR2 SAAADI. CDR3 loop: CASSETGNQPQHF. CDR3 bases: TGCGCCAGCAGTGAGACAGGCAATCAGCCCCAGCATTTT.

V gene TRBV14 combines with J gene TRBJ2-1, with a possible D match to TRBD2 (6 bases). Germline CDR1 and CDR2: SGHDN and FVKESK. The CDR3 sequence is 16 residues long. V lost 4 bases and J lost 3, with 16 bases in between. CDR3 amino acids: CASSPLASAIYNEQFF. In DNA form, the CDR3 reads TGTGCCAGCAGCCCTCTCGCTAGCGCCATCTACAATGAGCAGTTCTTC.

This chain uses TRBV6-1 with TRBJ2-7; D possibly corresponds to TRBD1 (5 bases). CDR1 and CDR2 (germline): MNHNS, SASEGT. The V and J ends lost 6 bases and 1 base respectively, with 16 bases between them. CDR3 length: 15 residues. CDR3 in amino acids: CASRVGVNWSYEQYF. As DNA, the CDR3 is TGTGCCAGCAGGGTAGGGGTTAATTGGTCCTACGAGCAGTACTTC.

This clone showed up just a few times. The J gene is TRBJ1-6, the V gene TRBV7-8, with D possibly being TRBD1 (5 bases). This CDR3 has 14 residues. Germline V CDR1 and CDR2: SGHVS, FQNEAQ. Trimming removed 5 bases from V and 0 bases from J, with 5 bases in between. The CDR3 region has the DNA TGTGCCAGCAGCGGGGGCTCCTATAATTCACCCCTCCACTTT. It encodes CASSGGSYNSPLHF.

The chain combines TRBV6-4 with TRBJ2-7, with D possibly matching TRBD2 (6 bases). V was trimmed by 5 bases and J by 5 bases, leaving 22 bases between them. The V gene's germline CDR1 is MRHNA and CDR2 SNTAGT. The length of the CDR3 is 16 residues. This CDR3 reads CASSPRLVGSKDEQYF. CDR3 coding DNA: TGTGCCAGCAGTCCCAGACTAGTGGGCAGTAAGGACGAGCAGTACTTC.

The chain links TRBV6-1 to TRBJ2-7; the D is unclear. The CDR3 totals 15 residues. V shed 6 bases and J shed 0 bases, with 15 bases lying between them. Germline values: CDR1 MNHNS, CDR2 SASEGT. The CDR3 loop is CASSQQLLSSYEQYF. The CDR3, as DNA: TGTGCCAGCAGCCAACAGCTCTTAAGCTCCTACGAGCAGTACTTC.

This clone was counted once. The likely explanation is a read error, given a far larger clone one base away. This specimen includes other DNA sequences encoding the same CDR3. The chain couples TRBV19 to TRBJ1-4, with 7 bases lining up with TRBD1. The CDR3 extends over 14 amino acids. CDR1 and CDR2 (germline): LNHDA, SQIVND (reference sequence). As DNA, the CDR3 is TGTGCCAGTAGTCAGGGGACAGCTAATGAAAAACTATTTTTT. It translates to CASSQGTANEKLFF.

The J gene is TRBJ1-1, the V gene TRBV6-5; no clear D gene. The CDR3 extends over 14 amino acids. The germline V gene encodes CDR1 MNHEY and CDR2 SVGAGI. The V gene lost 2 bases and the J gene lost 4 bases, with 11 bases spanning the gap. CDR3 sequence reads: CASSYGEGGTEAFF. The CDR3 DNA is TGTGCCAGCAGTTACGGGGAGGGAGGCACTGAAGCTTTCTTT.

This chain links TRBV29-1 with TRBJ2-1, with 8 positions matching TRBD2. The trim removed 4 bases at V and 5 bases at J, leaving 7 bases unmatched. Per germline, CDR1 SQVTM and CDR2 ANQGSEA. This CDR3 is built from 14 residues. The CDR3 coding sequence is TGCAGCGTTGCTTGGAGCGGGAGAAACAATGAGCAGTTCTTC. Translated, it gives CSVAWSGRNNEQFF.

The V gene is TRBV4-2, the J gene TRBJ2-3; 10 nucleotides align to TRBD1. Trimming took 3 bases from V and 3 from J; bases not matched to a gene: 0. Germline V gene lookup returns CDR1 LGHNA and CDR2 YNFKEQ. The CDR3 has 14 residues. The CDR3 protein is CASSQDRGTDTQYF. CDR3 nucleotide sequence: TGTGCCAGCAGCCAGGACAGGGGGACAGATACGCAGTATTTT.

This clone was detected only once. V usage is TRBV5-6 and J usage is TRBJ2-2; 11 bases agree with TRBD2. CDR3 size: 17 residues. Per germline, CDR1 SGHDT and CDR2 YYEEEE. V shed 0 bases and J 3 bases; nucleotides not matched to a gene: 4. The CDR3 spells CASSLGLAGYYTGELFF. DNA for the CDR3: TGTGCCAGCAGCTTGGGACTAGCGGGGTATTACACCGGGGAGCTGTTTTTT.

In this sample, this clone turned up a few times. The chain employs TRBV11-3 and TRBJ2-3, with 9 bases matching TRBD2. The V segment lost 3 bases and the J segment 6 bases; nucleotides outside the gene matches: 7. This CDR3 region has 15 residues. Germline V gene lookup returns CDR1 SGHNT and CDR2 YENEEA. The CDR3 is CASSLDGTSLDTQYF. Written as DNA, the CDR3 is TGTGCCAGCAGCTTGGACGGGACTAGCCTCGATACGCAGTATTTT.